This TCR beta chain was retrieved from a study of spatial heterogeneity in lung cancer. In TCRdb, the 5' RACE reads were re-called with MiXCR into one record per CDR3 protein. This table has thousands of distinct CDR3 sequences, roughly 8.9% appearing once. This sample's time point: sample taken at primary tumor resection. Study-wide results and caveats: Regional and ubiquitous nonsynonymous mutations were tracked by counts of regional and ubiquitous expanded TCRs, respectively. Tumor mutation counts were tracked by expanded intratumoral alpha and beta TCR counts.

This clonotype was detected only once. The antigen is unknown. Trimming took 7 bases from V and 2 from J, leaving 12 bases between them. Germline CDR1 and CDR2: MNHGY and SVAAGI. The CDR3 consists of 14 residues. Material: lung tumor tissue, obtained at surgery. The clonotype originates from a male donor with early-stage non-small cell lung cancer. V and J are TRBV6-9 and TRBJ1-5, with D possibly being TRBD1 (5 bases). The CDR3 is CASTRGGGNQPQHF. The CDR3 DNA reads TGTGCCAGCACCCGGGGCGGAGGCAATCAGCCCCAGCATTTT.